The 2 T cell receptor beta chains below come from one sample, sequenced in a study of PD-1 blockade in classical Hodgkin lymphoma. The time point is: cycle 4 day 1 (C4D1), after less than seven weeks of nivolumab. All the patients suffered relapse after autologous stem cell transplantation, and brentuximab vedotin exposure differed. Purification of CD4+ T cells from thawed PBMCs was achieved by magnetic negative selection. Here immunoSEQ multiplex PCR was the method, and the copy in TCRdb shows in-frame clones only, minus some. The repertoire holds about 15,000 clones, with 65% to 80% as singletons. The input for sequencing was CD4+ T cells from blood, taken before the fourth cycle of nivolumab. The receptors were gathered from a human donor with classical Hodgkin lymphoma.

The genes are TRBV5-1 and TRBJ2-1; 11 bases fit TRBD2. The CDR3 is 16 residues long. Germline V lookup: CDR1 SGHRS, CDR2 YFSETQ. V gave up 4 bases and J gave up 2 bases; unmatched junction bases: 5. The CDR3 DNA reads as TGCGCCAGCAGCCCCGCGACTAGCGGGACCTACAATGAGCAGTTCTTC. Protein sequence: CASSPATSGTYNEQFF.

V gene TRBV19 combines with J gene TRBJ1-1; 8 nucleotides align to TRBD1. Germline V gives CDR1 LNHDA, CDR2 SQIVND (reference sequence). Trimming took 10 bases from V and 7 from J; bases not matched to a gene: 11. The length of the CDR3 is 13 residues. CDR3 amino acids: CATSTGAILEAFF. In DNA, the CDR3 is TGTGCCACTTCGACAGGGGCCATCCTTGAAGCTTTCTTT.